These 3 T cell receptor beta chains came from one sample sequenced in a study of CD8+ T cells in alopecia areata. Investigators isolated RNA and reverse transcribed it into cDNA to act as the sequencing template. The data were produced by immunoSEQ multiplex PCR, yet TCRdb's version contains in-frame clones alone and is incomplete. The sample yields some 31,000 clones, 60% to 85% seen once. Sequencing input: NKG2D-low CD8+ T cells sorted from blood. Every receptor here comes from a human donor with alopecia areata.

The chain couples TRBV29-1 to TRBJ2-7; D could derive from TRBD1 or TRBD2 (5 bases each). The V gene lost 4 bases and the J gene lost 3 bases, with 13 bases spanning the gap. There are 13 residues in the CDR3. CDR1 is SQVTM, CDR2 ANQGSEA, per germline. CDR3 in DNA: TGCAGCGTTGCCGGGACCAAGATCTACGAGCAGTACTTC. Amino acids: CSVAGTKIYEQYF.

J is TRBJ2-3 and V is TRBV6-5, with 10 bases lining up with TRBD2. V lost 7 bases, J lost 0 bases, and 4 bases stayed unmatched. Germline loops: CDR1 MNHEY, CDR2 SVGAGI. The CDR3 sequence is 15 residues long. CDR3 coding DNA: TGTGCCAGCACCAAACTAGCGGGAAGCACAGATACGCAGTATTTT. It codes for CASTKLAGSTDTQYF.

The chain is built from TRBV2 and TRBJ2-7, with D perhaps matching TRBD2 (6 bases). The CDR3 loop spans 10 amino acids. CDR1 is SNHLY and CDR2 is FYNNEI in the germline V gene. The V end was cut by 8 bases, the J end by 6 bases, with 8 bases between. The CDR3 region has the DNA TGTGCCAGCGGGGGGTTCGAGCAGTACTTC. Protein: CASGGFEQYF.